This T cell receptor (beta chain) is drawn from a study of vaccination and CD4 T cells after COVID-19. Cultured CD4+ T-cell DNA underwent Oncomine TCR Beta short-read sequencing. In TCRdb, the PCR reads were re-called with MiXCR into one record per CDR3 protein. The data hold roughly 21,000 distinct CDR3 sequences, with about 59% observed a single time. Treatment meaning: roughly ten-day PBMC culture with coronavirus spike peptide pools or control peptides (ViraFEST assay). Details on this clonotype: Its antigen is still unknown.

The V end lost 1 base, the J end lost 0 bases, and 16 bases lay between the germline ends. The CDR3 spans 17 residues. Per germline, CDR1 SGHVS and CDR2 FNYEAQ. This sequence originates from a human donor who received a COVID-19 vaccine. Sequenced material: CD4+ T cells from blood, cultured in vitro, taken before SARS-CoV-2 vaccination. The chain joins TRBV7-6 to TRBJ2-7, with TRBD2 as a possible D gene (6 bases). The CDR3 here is CASSLGLSSGSSYEQYF. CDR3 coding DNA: TGTGCCAGCAGCTTAGGCTTGTCCTCCGGGAGCTCCTACGAGCAGTACTTC.